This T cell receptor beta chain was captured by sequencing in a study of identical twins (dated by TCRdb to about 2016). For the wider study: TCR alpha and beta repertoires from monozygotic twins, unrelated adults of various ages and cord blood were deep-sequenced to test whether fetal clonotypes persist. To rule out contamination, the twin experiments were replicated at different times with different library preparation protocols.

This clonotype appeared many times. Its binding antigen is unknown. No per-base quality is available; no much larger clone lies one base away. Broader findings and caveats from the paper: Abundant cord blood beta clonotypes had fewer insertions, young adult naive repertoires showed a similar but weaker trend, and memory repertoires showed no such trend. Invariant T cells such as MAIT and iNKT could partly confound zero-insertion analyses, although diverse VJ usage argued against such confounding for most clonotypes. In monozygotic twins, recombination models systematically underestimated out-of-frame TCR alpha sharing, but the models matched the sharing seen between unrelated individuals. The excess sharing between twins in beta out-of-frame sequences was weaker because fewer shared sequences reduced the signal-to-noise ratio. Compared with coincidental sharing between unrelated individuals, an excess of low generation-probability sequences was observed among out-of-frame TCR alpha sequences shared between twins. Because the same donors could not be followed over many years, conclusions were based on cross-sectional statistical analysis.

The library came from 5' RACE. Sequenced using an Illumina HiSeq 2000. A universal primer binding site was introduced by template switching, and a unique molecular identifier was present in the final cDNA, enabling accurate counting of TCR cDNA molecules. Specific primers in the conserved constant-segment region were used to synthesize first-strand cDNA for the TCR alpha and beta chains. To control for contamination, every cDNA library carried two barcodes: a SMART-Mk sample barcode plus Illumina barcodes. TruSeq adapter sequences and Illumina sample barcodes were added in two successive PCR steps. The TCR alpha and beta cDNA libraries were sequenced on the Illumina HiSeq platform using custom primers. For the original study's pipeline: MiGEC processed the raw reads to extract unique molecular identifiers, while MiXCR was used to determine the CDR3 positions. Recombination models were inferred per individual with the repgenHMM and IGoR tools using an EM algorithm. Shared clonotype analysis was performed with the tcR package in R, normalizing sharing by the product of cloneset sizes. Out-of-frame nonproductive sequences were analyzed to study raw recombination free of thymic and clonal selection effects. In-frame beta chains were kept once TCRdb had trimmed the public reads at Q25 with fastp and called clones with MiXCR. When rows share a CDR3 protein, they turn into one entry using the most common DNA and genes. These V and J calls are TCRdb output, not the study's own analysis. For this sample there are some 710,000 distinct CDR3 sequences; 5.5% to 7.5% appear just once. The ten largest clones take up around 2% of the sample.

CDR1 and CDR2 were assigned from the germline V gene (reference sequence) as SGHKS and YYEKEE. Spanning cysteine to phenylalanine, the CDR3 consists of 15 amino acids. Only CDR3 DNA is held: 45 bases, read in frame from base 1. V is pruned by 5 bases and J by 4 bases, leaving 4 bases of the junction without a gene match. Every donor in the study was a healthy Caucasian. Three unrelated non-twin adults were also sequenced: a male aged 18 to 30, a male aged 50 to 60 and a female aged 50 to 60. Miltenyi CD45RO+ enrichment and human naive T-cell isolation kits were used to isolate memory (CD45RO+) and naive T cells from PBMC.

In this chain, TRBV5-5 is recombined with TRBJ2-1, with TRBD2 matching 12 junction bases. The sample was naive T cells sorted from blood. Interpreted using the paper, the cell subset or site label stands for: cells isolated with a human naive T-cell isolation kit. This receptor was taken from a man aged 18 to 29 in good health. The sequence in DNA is TGTGCCAGCAGAATGGGGACTAGCGGGTACAATGAGCAGTTCTTC. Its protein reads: CASRMGTSGYNEQFF. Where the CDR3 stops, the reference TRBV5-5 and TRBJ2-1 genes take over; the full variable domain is DAGVTQSPTHLIKTRGQQVTLRCSPISGHKSVSWYQQVLGQGPQFIFQYYEKEERGRGNFPDRFSARQFPNYSSELNVNALLLGDSALYLCASRMGTSGYNEQFFGPGTRLTVL.